A single sample gave rise to the 8 T cell receptor beta chains below, sequenced in a study of shared T cell receptors in the human thymus. Only in-frame clones appear in the TCRdb table, and some are missing; sequencing was by immunoSEQ multiplex PCR. Among 600,000 to 900,000 clones listed, approximately 83% were seen once. This sample also belongs to another study, concerning human thymus T cells.

Sequenced input: thymocytes. The receptors originated from a girl in the first two years of life with a congenital heart defect.

V and J are TRBV7-9 and TRBJ1-2, with 9 bases lining up with TRBD1. Germline V gene lookup returns CDR1 SEHNR and CDR2 FQNEAQ (reference sequence). The V segment lost 5 bases and the J segment 7 bases; nucleotides outside the gene matches: 11. There are 15 residues in the CDR3. The CDR3 region is CASSPGQGPAGGYTF. CDR3 coding DNA: TGTGCCAGCAGCCCCGGACAGGGGCCAGCGGGTGGCTACACCTTC.

The chain links TRBV29-1 to TRBJ2-5; the D gene is possibly TRBD2 (6 bases). The CDR3 extends over 14 amino acids. V was clipped by 3 bases and J by 2 bases, with 13 bases between them. Germline CDR1 is SQVTM and CDR2 is ANQGSEA. CDR3 sequence: CSVDGGAGQETQYF. In DNA form, the CDR3 reads TGCAGCGTTGATGGCGGGGCGGGGCAAGAGACCCAGTACTTC.

The chain employs TRBV28 and TRBJ2-1; D might be TRBD1 (5 bases). The V end was cut by 5 bases, the J end by 4 bases, with 12 bases between. The V gene's germline CDR1 is MDHEN and CDR2 SYDVKM. This CDR3 is 14 amino acids long. The CDR3 reads CASSTTDRYNEQFF. CDR3 bases: TGTGCCAGCAGTACCACAGACAGATACAATGAGCAGTTCTTC.

This clone was counted between two and nine times. The chain is built from TRBV7-9 and TRBJ1-2; TRBD1 matches at 9 bases. The CDR3 is made up of 16 amino acids. Germline V gives CDR1 SEHNR, CDR2 FQNEAQ (reference sequence). J lost 2 bases, V lost 1 base, and 5 bases had no gene match. This CDR3 is CASSLGLGQGNYGYTF. CDR3 bases: TGTGCCAGCAGCTTAGGACTCGGACAGGGGAACTATGGCTACACCTTC.

The V call is TRBV7-9, the J call TRBJ1-6, with TRBD1 identical over 7 bases. The CDR3 has 16 amino acids. J was trimmed by 5 bases and V by 5 bases; bases with no gene match: 9. The germline CDR1 and CDR2 sequences are SEHNR and FQNEAQ (reference sequence). CDR3 nucleotides: TGTGCCAGCAGCACATCGGACAGGCCGCATAATTCACCCCTCCACTTT. Its translation is CASSTSDRPHNSPLHF.

The gene calls are TRBV6-1 and TRBJ2-3, with a possible D match to TRBD1 (6 bases). The CDR3 is 14 amino acids. The V gene's germline CDR1 is MNHNS and CDR2 SASEGT. Trimming removed 3 bases at V and 5 bases at J, with 12 bases between. The CDR3 spells CASSDLGTKDTQYF. The CDR3 coding sequence is TGTGCCAGCAGTGATTTAGGGACAAAAGATACGCAGTATTTT.

The CDR3 nucleotides are TGTGCCAGCAGTTTTGGGTACAGGGCCAACACTGAAGCTTTCTTT. Translating it yields CASSFGYRANTEAFF. The chain links TRBV28 to TRBJ1-1, with TRBD1 as a possible D gene (6 bases). Germline V lookup: CDR1 MDHEN, CDR2 SYDVKM. This CDR3 contains 15 residues. Deletions cut 3 bases from V and 2 bases from J, with 13 bases between.

This clone was observed a handful of times. CDR3 residues: CASSYSQFYGYTF. CDR3 coding DNA: TGTGCCAGCAGTTACTCTCAGTTCTATGGCTACACCTTC. The chain combines TRBV6-5 with TRBJ1-2; D is uncertain. The CDR3 is made up of 13 amino acids. Trimming left V 0 bases short and J 4 bases short, with 6 bases between. CDR1 is MNHEY, CDR2 SVGAGI, per germline.